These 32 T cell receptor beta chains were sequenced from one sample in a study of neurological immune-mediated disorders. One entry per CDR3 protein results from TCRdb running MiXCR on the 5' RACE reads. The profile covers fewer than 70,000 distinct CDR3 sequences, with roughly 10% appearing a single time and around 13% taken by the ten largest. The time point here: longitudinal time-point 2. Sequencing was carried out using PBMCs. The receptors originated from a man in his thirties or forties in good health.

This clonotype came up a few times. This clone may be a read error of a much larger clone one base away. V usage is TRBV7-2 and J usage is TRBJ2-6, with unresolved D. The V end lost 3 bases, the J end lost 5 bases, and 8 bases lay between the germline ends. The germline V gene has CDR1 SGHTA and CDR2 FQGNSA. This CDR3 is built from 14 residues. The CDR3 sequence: CASSLDSWANVLTF. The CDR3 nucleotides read TGTGCCAGCAGCTTGGATTCTTGGGCCAACGTCCTGACTTTC. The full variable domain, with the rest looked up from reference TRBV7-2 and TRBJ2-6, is GAGVSQSPSNKVTEKGKDVELRCDPISGHTALYWYRQSLGQGLEFLIYFQGNSAPDKSGLPSDRFSAERTGGSVSTLTIQRTQQEDSAVYLCASSLDSWANVLTFGAGSRLTVL.

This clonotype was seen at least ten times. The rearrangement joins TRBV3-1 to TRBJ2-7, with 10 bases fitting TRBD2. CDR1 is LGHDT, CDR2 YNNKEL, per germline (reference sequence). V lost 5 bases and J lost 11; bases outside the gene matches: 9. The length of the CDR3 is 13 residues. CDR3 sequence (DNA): TGTGCCAGCAGCACCCGGACTAGCGGTGAAGAGTACTTC. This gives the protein CASSTRTSGEEYF.

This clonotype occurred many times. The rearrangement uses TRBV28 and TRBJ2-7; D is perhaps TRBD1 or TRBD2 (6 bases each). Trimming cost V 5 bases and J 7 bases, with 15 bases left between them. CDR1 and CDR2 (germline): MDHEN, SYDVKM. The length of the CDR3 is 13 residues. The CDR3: CASSLGGGREQYF. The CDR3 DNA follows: TGTGCCAGCAGTCTCGGTGGGGGGCGGGAGCAGTACTTC.

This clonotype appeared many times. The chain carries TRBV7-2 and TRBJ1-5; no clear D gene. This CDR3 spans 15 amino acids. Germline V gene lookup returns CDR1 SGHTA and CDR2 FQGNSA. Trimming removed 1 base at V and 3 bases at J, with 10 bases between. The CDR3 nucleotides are TGTGCCAGCAGCTTAGGGTACTCAAACAATCAGCCCCAGCATTTT. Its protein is CASSLGYSNNQPQHF.

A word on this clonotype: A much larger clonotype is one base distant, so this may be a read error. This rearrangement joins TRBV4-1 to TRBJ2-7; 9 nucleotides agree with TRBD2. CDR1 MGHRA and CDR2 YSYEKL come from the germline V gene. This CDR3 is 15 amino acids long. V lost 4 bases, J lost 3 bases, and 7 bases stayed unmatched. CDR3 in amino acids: CASSRNAGGDYEQYF. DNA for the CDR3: TGCGCCAGCAGCCGGAATGCGGGAGGGGACTACGAGCAGTACTTC.

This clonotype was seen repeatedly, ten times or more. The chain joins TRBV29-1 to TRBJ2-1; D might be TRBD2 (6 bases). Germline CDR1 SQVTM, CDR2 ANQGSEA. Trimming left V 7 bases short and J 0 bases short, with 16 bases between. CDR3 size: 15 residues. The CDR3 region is CSAGLSGSSYNEQFF. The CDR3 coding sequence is TGCAGCGCCGGGCTTAGCGGAAGCTCCTACAATGAGCAGTTCTTC.

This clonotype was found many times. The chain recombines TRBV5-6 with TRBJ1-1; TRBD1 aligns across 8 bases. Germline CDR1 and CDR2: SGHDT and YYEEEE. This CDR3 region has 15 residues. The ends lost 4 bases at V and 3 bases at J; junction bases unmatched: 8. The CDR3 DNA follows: TGTGCCAGCAGCGTTTCAGGGGGCAGGGACACTGAAGCTTTCTTT. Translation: CASSVSGGRDTEAFF.

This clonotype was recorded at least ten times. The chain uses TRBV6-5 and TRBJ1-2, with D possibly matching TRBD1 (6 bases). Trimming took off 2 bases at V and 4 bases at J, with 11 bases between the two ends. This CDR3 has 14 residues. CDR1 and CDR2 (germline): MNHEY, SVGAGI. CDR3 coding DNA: TGTGCCAGCAGTTACGCGGACAGCTCCTATGGCTACACCTTC. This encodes CASSYADSSYGYTF.

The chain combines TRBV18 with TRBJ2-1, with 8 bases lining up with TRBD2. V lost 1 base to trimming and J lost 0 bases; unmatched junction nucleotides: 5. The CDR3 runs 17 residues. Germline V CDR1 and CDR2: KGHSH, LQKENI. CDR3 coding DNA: TGTGCCAGCTCACCACGGGGGAGCGGGAGCTCCTACAATGAGCAGTTCTTC. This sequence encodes CASSPRGSGSSYNEQFF. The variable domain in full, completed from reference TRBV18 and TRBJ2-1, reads NAGVMQNPRHLVRRRGQEARLRCSPMKGHSHVYWYRQLPEEGLKFMVYLQKENIIDESGMPKERFSAEFPKEGPSILRIQQVVRGDSAAYFCASSPRGSGSSYNEQFFGPGTRLTVL.

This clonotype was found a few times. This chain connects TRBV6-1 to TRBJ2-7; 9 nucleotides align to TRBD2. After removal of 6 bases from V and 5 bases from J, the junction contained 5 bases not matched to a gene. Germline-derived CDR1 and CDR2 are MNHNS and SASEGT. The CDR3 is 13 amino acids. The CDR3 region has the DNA TGTGCCAGCAGAGTAGCGGGAGCCCACGAGCAGTACTTC. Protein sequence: CASRVAGAHEQYF.

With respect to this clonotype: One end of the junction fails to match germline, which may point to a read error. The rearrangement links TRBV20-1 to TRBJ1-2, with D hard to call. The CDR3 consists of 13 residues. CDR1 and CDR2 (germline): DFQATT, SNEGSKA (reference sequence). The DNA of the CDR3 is TGTAGTGCCGTCTCCGGGCGCGGTTATTGCTACACCTTC. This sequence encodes CSAVSGRGYCYTF.

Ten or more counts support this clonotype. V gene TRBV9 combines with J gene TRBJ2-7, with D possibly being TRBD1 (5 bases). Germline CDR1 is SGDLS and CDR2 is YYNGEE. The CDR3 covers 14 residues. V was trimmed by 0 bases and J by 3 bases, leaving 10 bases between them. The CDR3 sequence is CASSVGDRVYEQYF. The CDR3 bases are TGTGCCAGCAGCGTAGGTGACAGAGTCTACGAGCAGTACTTC.

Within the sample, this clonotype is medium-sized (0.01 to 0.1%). CDR3 loop: CSAILAGLPTYEQYF. The CDR3 region has the DNA TGCAGTGCTATCCTCGCGGGACTCCCCACCTACGAGCAGTACTTC. The rearrangement uses TRBV20-1 and TRBJ2-7, with a weak D call TRBD2 (6 bases). Germline CDR1 DFQATT, CDR2 SNEGSKA (reference sequence). This CDR3 spans 15 amino acids. V was pared by 4 bases and J by 2 bases, with 18 bases between.

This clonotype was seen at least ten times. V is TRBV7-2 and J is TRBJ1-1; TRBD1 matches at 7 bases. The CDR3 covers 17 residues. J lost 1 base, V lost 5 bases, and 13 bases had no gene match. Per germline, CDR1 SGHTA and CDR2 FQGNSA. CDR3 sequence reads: CASSGILGAGGNTEAFF. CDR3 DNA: TGTGCCAGCAGCGGGATCCTCGGTGCAGGGGGGAACACTGAAGCTTTCTTT.

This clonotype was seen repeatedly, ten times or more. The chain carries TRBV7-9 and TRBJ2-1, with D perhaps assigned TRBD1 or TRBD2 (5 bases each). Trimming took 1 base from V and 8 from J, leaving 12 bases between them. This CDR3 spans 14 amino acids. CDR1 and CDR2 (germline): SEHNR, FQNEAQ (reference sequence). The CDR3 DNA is TGTGCCAGCAGCTTAGTTCTCGAGGGACATGAGCAGTTCTTC. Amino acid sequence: CASSLVLEGHEQFF.

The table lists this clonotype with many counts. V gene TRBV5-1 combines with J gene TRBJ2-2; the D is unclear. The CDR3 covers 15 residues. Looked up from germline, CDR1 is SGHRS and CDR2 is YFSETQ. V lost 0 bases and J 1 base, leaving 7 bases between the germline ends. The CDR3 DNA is TGCGCCAGCAGCTTGGACAAGCTGAACACCGGGGAGCTGTTTTTT. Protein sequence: CASSLDKLNTGELFF.

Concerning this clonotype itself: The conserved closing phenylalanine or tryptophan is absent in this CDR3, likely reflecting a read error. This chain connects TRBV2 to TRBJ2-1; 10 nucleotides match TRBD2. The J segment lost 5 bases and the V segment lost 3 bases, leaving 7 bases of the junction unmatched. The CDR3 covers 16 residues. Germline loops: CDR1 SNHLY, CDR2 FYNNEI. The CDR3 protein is CASSDFRTSGHNEQFL. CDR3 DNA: TGTGCCAGCAGTGATTTCCGGACTAGCGGTCACAATGAGCAGTTCTTA.

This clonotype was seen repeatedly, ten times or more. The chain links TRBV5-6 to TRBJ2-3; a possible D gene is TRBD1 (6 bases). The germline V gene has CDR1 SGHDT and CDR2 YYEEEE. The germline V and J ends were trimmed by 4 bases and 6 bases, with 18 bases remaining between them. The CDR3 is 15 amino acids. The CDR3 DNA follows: TGTGCCAGCAGCCCCAAGGGGGACCCTCGTGATACGCAGTATTTT. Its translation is CASSPKGDPRDTQYF.

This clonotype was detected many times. Here the CDR3 reads CASSLEHQRKTQYF. CDR3 in DNA: TGTGCCAGCAGCTTAGAGCACCAAAGGAAGACCCAGTACTTC. V gene TRBV7-9 combines with J gene TRBJ2-5; no reliable D call. With 1 base removed from V and 6 bases from J, the gap between germline ends came to 12 bases. The CDR3 contains 14 residues. Germline V CDR1 and CDR2: SEHNR, FQNEAQ (reference sequence).

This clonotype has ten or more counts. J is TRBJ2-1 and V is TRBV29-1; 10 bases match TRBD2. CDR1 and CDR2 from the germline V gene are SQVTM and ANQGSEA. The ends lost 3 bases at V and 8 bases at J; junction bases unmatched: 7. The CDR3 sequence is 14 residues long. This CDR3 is CSVESGRARDEQFF. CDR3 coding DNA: TGCAGCGTTGAGAGCGGGAGGGCCCGGGATGAGCAGTTCTTC.

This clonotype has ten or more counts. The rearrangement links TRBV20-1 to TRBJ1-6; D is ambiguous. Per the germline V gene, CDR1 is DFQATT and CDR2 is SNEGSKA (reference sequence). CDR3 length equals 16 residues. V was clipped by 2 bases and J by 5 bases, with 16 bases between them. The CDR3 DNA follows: TGCAGTGCTAGATTCCCAGGAGGGAGAGATAATTCACCCCTCCACTTT. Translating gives CSARFPGGRDNSPLHF.

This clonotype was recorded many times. The chain's CDR3 is CASSLRVPDTQYF. Here the CDR3 DNA reads TGCGCCAGCAGCTTGAGGGTCCCAGATACGCAGTATTTT. The chain uses TRBV5-1 and TRBJ2-3; no definite D call. CDR1 SGHRS and CDR2 YFSETQ come from the germline V gene. V lost 1 base and J lost 4, with 7 bases in between. The CDR3 sequence is 13 residues long.

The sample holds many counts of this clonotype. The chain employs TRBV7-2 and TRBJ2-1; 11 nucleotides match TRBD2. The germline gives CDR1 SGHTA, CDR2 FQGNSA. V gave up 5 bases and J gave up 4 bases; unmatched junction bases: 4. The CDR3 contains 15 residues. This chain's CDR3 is CASSPTSGRYNEQFF. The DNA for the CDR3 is TGTGCCAGCAGCCCAACTAGCGGGAGATACAATGAGCAGTTCTTC.

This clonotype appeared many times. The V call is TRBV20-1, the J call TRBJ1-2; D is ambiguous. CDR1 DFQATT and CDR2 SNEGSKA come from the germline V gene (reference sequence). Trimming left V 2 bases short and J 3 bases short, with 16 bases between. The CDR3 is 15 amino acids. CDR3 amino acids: CSARPGFAVHYGYTF. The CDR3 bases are TGCAGTGCTAGACCGGGGTTCGCGGTTCACTATGGCTACACCTTC.

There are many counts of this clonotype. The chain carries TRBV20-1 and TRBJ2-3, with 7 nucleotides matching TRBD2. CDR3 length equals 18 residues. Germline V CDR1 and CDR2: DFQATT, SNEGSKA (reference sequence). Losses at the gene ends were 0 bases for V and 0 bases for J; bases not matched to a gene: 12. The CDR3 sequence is CSARDPRVRAGSTDTQYF. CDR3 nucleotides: TGCAGTGCTAGAGATCCCCGAGTGCGAGCGGGGAGCACAGATACGCAGTATTTT.

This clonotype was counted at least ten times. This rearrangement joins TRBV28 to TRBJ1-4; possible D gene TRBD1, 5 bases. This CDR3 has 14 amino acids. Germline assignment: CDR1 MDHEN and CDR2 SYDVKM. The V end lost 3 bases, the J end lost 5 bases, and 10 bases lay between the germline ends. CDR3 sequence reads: CASSFRTPNEKLFF. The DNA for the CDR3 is TGTGCCAGCAGTTTCCGGACACCGAATGAAAAACTGTTTTTT.

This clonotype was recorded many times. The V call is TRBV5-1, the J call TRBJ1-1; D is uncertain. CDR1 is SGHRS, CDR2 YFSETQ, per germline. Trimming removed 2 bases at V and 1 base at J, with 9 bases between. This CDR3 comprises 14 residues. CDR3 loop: CASSLSESNTEAFF. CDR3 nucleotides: TGCGCCAGCAGCTTATCAGAATCGAACACTGAAGCTTTCTTT.

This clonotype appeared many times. In DNA form, the CDR3 reads TGTGCCAGCCGAGGAGGTCGGCAGGGTGGGGATGAGCAGTTCTTC. This translates into CASRGGRQGGDEQFF. The V call is TRBV25-1, the J call TRBJ2-1; D is perhaps TRBD1 or TRBD2 (5 bases each). The V end lost 8 bases, the J end lost 8 bases, and 22 bases lay between the germline ends. The germline V gene encodes CDR1 MGHDK and CDR2 SYGVNS. The CDR3 loop spans 15 amino acids.

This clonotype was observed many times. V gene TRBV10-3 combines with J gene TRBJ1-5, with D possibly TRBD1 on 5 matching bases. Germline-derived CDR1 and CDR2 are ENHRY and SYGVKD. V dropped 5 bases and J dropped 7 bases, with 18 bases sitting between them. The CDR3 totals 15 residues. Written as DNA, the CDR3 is TGTGCCATCAGTAGTGGAGCAGGGCAGCACCAGCCCCAGCATTTT. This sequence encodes CAISSGAGQHQPQHF.

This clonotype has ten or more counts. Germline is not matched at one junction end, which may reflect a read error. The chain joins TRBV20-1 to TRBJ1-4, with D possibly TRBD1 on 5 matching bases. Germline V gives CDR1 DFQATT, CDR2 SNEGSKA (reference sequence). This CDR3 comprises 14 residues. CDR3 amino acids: CSAGDTREGEKLFF. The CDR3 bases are TGCAGTGCTGGAGACACCAGGGAAGGGGAAAAACTGTTTTTT.

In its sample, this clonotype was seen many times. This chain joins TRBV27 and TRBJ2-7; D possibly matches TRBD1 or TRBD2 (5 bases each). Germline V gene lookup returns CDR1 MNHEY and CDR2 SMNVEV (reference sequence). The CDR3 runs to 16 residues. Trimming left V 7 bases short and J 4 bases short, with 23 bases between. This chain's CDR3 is CASTRNGAGWGYEQYF. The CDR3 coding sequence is TGTGCCAGCACCCGAAATGGGGCAGGGTGGGGGTACGAGCAGTACTTC.

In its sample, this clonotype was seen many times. The CDR3 reads CSATTSGAGYEQYF. The CDR3 region has the DNA TGCAGTGCTACTACTAGCGGGGCTGGCTACGAGCAGTACTTC. The V call is TRBV20-1, the J call TRBJ2-7; 10 positions match TRBD2. Trimming at V came to 4 bases and at J to 3 bases, leaving 6 bases not matched to a gene. This CDR3 has 14 amino acids. Germline-derived CDR1 and CDR2 are DFQATT and SNEGSKA (reference sequence).